The 9 T cell receptor beta chains below were found in one sample sequenced in a study of T cell responses to AZD1222 COVID-19 vaccine. Profiled with immunoSEQ multiplex PCR; TCRdb holds only in-frame clones, not every one. The sample has about 110,000 clones, 81% seen once; the top ten hold approximately 4.6%. The input for sequencing was peripheral blood, taken on day 0 of AZD1222 vaccination. All receptors come from an adult in good health.

The chain links TRBV6-5 to TRBJ1-1; D might be TRBD1 (5 bases). Trimming pared 0 bases from V and 11 bases from J, leaving 19 bases between. Germline CDR1 and CDR2: MNHEY and SVGAGI. This CDR3 has 15 residues. The chain's CDR3 is CASSYSGTEGPGAFF. The CDR3 DNA is TGTGCCAGCAGTTACTCTGGGACCGAGGGCCCTGGGGCTTTCTTT.

This clone was seen a single time. This sequence joins TRBV6-1 and TRBJ2-3, with 8 bases lining up with TRBD1. Germline CDR1 reads MNHNS; CDR2 reads SASEGT. The CDR3 consists of 16 residues. The V and J ends lost 0 bases and 6 bases, in that order; junction bases with no gene match: 8. DNA of the CDR3: TGTGCCAGCAGTGAAGCCCAGGGGGCAGTTTTTGATACGCAGTATTTT. Encoded protein: CASSEAQGAVFDTQYF.

Only a few counts were recorded for this clone. This rearrangement joins TRBV2 to TRBJ1-6, with 7 nucleotides matching TRBD1. J lost 4 bases, V lost 6 bases, and 6 bases had no gene match. The germline gives CDR1 SNHLY, CDR2 FYNNEI. The CDR3 totals 15 residues. CDR3 region: CASRADRVYNSPLHF. CDR3 DNA sequence: TGTGCCAGCAGGGCCGACAGGGTTTATAATTCACCCCTCCACTTT. The full variable domain, rest sourced from reference TRBV2 and TRBJ1-6, is EPEVTQTPSHQVTQMGQEVILRCVPISNHLYFYWYRQILGQKVEFLVSFYNNEISEKSEIFDDQFSVERPDGSNFTLKIRSTKLEDSAMYFCASRADRVYNSPLHFGNGTRLTVT.

In nucleotides, the CDR3 is TGTGCCAGCAGTTATTGGACGGGGGAGCTGTTTTTT. Amino acids: CASSYWTGELFF. The chain employs TRBV6-2 or TRBV6-3 and TRBJ2-2; D is unresolved. Germline-derived CDR1 and CDR2 are MNHEY and SVGEGT. Trimming left V 3 bases short and J 8 bases short, with 7 bases between. This CDR3 is built from 12 residues.

This clone was seen a single time. This same CDR3 is encoded by further DNA sequences in the sample. The rearrangement uses TRBV24-1 and TRBJ2-7; 7 nucleotides line up with TRBD1. CDR1 is KGHDR, CDR2 SFDVKD, per germline. This CDR3 contains 15 residues. J gave up 2 bases and V 1 base, and 4 bases lay outside the gene matches. CDR3 in amino acids: CATSDFRQGAYEQYF. The CDR3 DNA follows: TGTGCCACCAGTGATTTTCGCCAGGGGGCCTACGAGCAGTACTTC.

The V call is TRBV19, the J call TRBJ2-2; TRBD1 aligns across 9 bases. V shed 6 bases, J shed 4 bases, and the junction held 0 bases outside the gene matches. The germline gives CDR1 LNHDA, CDR2 SQIVND (reference sequence). The CDR3 is 13 residues long. The CDR3 sequence: CASRDRGTGELFF. The DNA for the CDR3 is TGTGCCAGTAGGGACAGGGGCACCGGGGAGCTGTTTTTT. The whole variable domain, filled in from reference TRBV19 and TRBJ2-2, reads DGGITQSPKYLFRKEGQNVTLSCEQNLNHDAMYWYRQDPGQGLRLIYYSQIVNDFQKGDIAEGYSVSREKKESFPLTVTSAQKNPTAFYLCASRDRGTGELFFGEGSRLTVL.

This clone occurred once. The genes are TRBV6-2 or TRBV6-3 and TRBJ2-1; D might be TRBD2 (6 bases). This CDR3 has 13 residues. CDR1 and CDR2 (germline): MNHEY, SVGEGT. V lost 2 bases and J 16 bases, leaving 18 bases between the germline ends. The CDR3 coding sequence is TGTGCCAGCAGTTACAATTACTGGGGAGGTCTTTTCTTC. Translated: CASSYNYWGGLFF.

The J gene is TRBJ1-1, the V gene TRBV5-1, with D perhaps matching TRBD1 (5 bases). Per the germline V gene, CDR1 is SGHRS and CDR2 is YFSETQ. The V end was cut by 0 bases, the J end by 0 bases, with 12 bases between. This CDR3 is built from 16 residues. CDR3 amino acids: CASSLVVDSLNTEAFF. CDR3 sequence (DNA): TGCGCCAGCAGCTTGGTGGTCGACAGTTTGAACACTGAAGCTTTCTTT.

This clone was found many times. This sequence joins TRBV21-1 and TRBJ1-6. TRBV21-1 is a known pseudogene. The CDR3 is 14 residues long. CDR3 amino acids: CASSHRVTSSPLHF. The CDR3 coding sequence is TGTGCCAGCAGCCACCGGGTGACGAGTTCACCCCTCCACTTT.